Below, 27 T cell receptor beta chains from the same sample are listed, as sequenced in a study of graft-versus-host responses after intestinal transplantation. The assay was immunoSEQ multiplex PCR, and TCRdb's table has in-frame clones only and misses some. This table holds 40,000 to 45,000 clones, roughly nine tenths found once. Sequencing used PBMCs, obtained around 320 days after intestinal transplant. These receptors all come from a human patient who received an intestinal transplant, so some T cells may come from the graft donor.

V usage is TRBV6-1 and J usage is TRBJ2-7; 8 bases match TRBD2. CDR1 is MNHNS, CDR2 SASEGT, per germline. Trimming cost V 6 bases and J 1 base; bases outside gene matches: 2. CDR3 length: 13 amino acids. The CDR3 reads CASRGTSSYEQYF. CDR3 sequence (DNA): TGTGCCAGCAGAGGGACTAGTTCCTACGAGCAGTACTTC.

This rearrangement joins TRBV4-2 to TRBJ1-2; TRBD1 agrees at 8 bases. There are 16 residues in the CDR3. CDR1 is LGHNA and CDR2 is YNFKEQ in the germline V gene. The V segment lost 1 base and the J segment 4 bases; nucleotides outside the gene matches: 8. CDR3 residues: CASSQVGGQGAYGYTF. In DNA, the CDR3 is TGTGCCAGCAGCCAAGTTGGAGGGCAGGGGGCCTATGGCTACACCTTC.

DNA for the CDR3: TGTGCCAGCAGCTTGGAACTTTGGAATTCACCCCTCCACTTT. Its translation: CASSLELWNSPLHF. The chain joins TRBV5-4 to TRBJ1-6; no firm D call. With 0 bases removed from V and 7 bases from J, the gap between germline ends came to 8 bases. Germline V gene lookup returns CDR1 SGHNT and CDR2 YYREEE (reference sequence). This CDR3 spans 14 amino acids. Combining the CDR3 with reference TRBV5-4 and TRBJ1-6 gives the whole variable domain ETGVTQSPTHLIKTRGQQVTLRCSSQSGHNTVSWYQQALGQGPQFIFQYYREEENGRGNFPPRFSGLQFPNYSSELNVNALELDDSALYLCASSLELWNSPLHFGNGTRLTVT.

This chain connects TRBV28 to TRBJ1-2; 7 nucleotides align to TRBD1. V dropped 7 bases and J dropped 2; count of bases not matched to a gene: 7. The CDR3 is 14 residues long. Germline CDR1 and CDR2: MDHEN and SYDVKM. CDR3 nucleotides: TGTGCCAGCAATTCCGGGACAGTCAACTATGGCTACACCTTC. The encoded protein is CASNSGTVNYGYTF.

This clone was observed a single time. The V and J genes are TRBV4-2 and TRBJ1-4, with a possible D match to TRBD1 (5 bases). With 0 bases removed from V and 4 bases from J, the gap between germline ends came to 12 bases. The CDR3 spans 16 residues. In germline, CDR1 is LGHNA, CDR2 YNFKEQ. The CDR3 loop is CASSQDTGRGNEKLFF. DNA of the CDR3: TGTGCCAGCAGCCAAGATACGGGGCGCGGTAATGAAAAACTGTTTTTT.

The V gene is TRBV6-1, the J gene TRBJ1-2; 12 positions agree with TRBD1. The CDR3 covers 13 residues. Germline V gives CDR1 MNHNS, CDR2 SASEGT. The V gene end was trimmed by 8 bases and the J gene end by 5 bases; junction bases not matched to a gene: 3. CDR3 DNA: TGTGCCAGCGGGGACAGGGGGCAATATGGCTACACCTTC. Translated: CASGDRGQYGYTF.

V is TRBV6-5 and J is TRBJ2-7, with TRBD1 matching 9 bases. The CDR3 is 15 amino acids. The germline gives CDR1 MNHEY, CDR2 SVGAGI. After removal of 2 bases from V and 6 bases from J, the junction contained 8 bases not matched to a gene. The CDR3 nucleotides are TGTGCCAGCAGTTACCAGGGGACAGGGTTCGTCGAGCAGTACTTC. This sequence encodes CASSYQGTGFVEQYF.

This sequence joins TRBV28 and TRBJ1-2; 7 bases line up with TRBD1. Germline CDR1 is MDHEN and CDR2 is SYDVKM. The CDR3 length is 14 residues. The junction had 8 bases not matched to a gene; V was cut back by 8 bases and J by 2 bases. The CDR3 DNA reads as TGTGCCAGCCTCCCTTCGACAGGGAACTATGGCTACACCTTC. It yields the protein CASLPSTGNYGYTF.

The CDR3 DNA reads TGTGCCAGCAGGACGACAGGGCTCAATCAGCCCCAGCATTTT. Protein: CASRTTGLNQPQHF. This chain links TRBV6-1 with TRBJ1-5, with 7 bases lining up with TRBD1. CDR3 length equals 14 residues. Trimming cost V 6 bases and J 3 bases; bases outside gene matches: 5. CDR1 and CDR2 (germline): MNHNS, SASEGT.

This clone was detected once. The V gene is TRBV4-1, the J gene TRBJ2-7, with TRBD1 matching 7 bases. Germline V lookup: CDR1 MGHRA, CDR2 YSYEKL. J lost 4 bases, V lost 0 bases, and 6 bases had no gene match. The CDR3 is 15 residues long. CDR3 bases: TGCGCCAGCAGCCAAGAGCAAGGGGGCGGATACGAGCAGTACTTC. It translates to CASSQEQGGGYEQYF.

The rearrangement joins TRBV7-9 to TRBJ2-1; D possibly corresponds to TRBD1 (6 bases). The ends were cut back, 6 bases at V and 5 bases at J, with 17 bases in the middle. This CDR3 contains 15 residues. The germline CDR1 and CDR2 sequences are SEHNR and FQNEAQ (reference sequence). The CDR3 coding sequence is TGTGCCAGCAGTCGACAGGCCAGAGAAAACAATGAGCAGTTCTTC. Translated: CASSRQARENNEQFF.

The J gene is TRBJ2-5, the V gene TRBV11-1; D is possibly TRBD1 (7 bases). The DNA matches TRBJ2-7 better at its end, which makes the J call doubtful. The CDR3 loop spans 14 amino acids. In germline, CDR1 is SGHAT, CDR2 FQDESV (reference sequence). The CDR3: CASSAGQLDYEQYF. The CDR3 nucleotides read TGTGCCAGCAGCGCGGGACAGTTAGACTACGAGCAGTACTTC.

Written as DNA, the CDR3 is TGTGCCAGCACATCCATGAGCAGCTCTGGAAACACCATATATTTT. Translation: CASTSMSSSGNTIYF. The chain has TRBV11-2 and TRBJ1-3; D unresolved. Trimming removed 7 bases from V and 0 bases from J, with 13 bases in between. This CDR3 has 15 residues. Per germline, CDR1 SGHAT and CDR2 FQNNGV.

V is TRBV29-1 and J is TRBJ2-3; 8 bases fit TRBD2. V lost 3 bases to trimming and J lost 2 bases; unmatched junction nucleotides: 4. CDR3 size: 14 residues. CDR1 and CDR2 (germline): SQVTM, ANQGSEA. CDR3 in amino acids: CSVEIGLATDTQYF. CDR3 DNA: TGCAGCGTTGAGATAGGACTAGCCACAGATACGCAGTATTTT.

The CDR3 here is CASSLKIETQYF. In DNA, the CDR3 is TGTGCCAGCAGTTTGAAAATAGAGACCCAGTACTTC. The V gene is TRBV27, the J gene TRBJ2-5; D gene ambiguous. V lost 3 bases, J lost 4 bases, and 6 bases lay in between. Germline lookup yields CDR1 MNHEY and CDR2 SMNVEV (reference sequence). The CDR3 totals 12 residues.

This clone has a handful of counts. CDR3 in amino acids: CASSEDSGLAGRRQYF. The CDR3 DNA follows: TGTGCCAGCAGTGAAGATTCCGGACTAGCGGGGAGGAGGCAGTATTTT. The V call is TRBV2, the J call TRBJ2-3; 12 nucleotides line up with TRBD2. The V gene end was trimmed by 1 base and the J gene end by 11 bases; junction bases not matched to a gene: 10. The germline CDR1 and CDR2 sequences are SNHLY and FYNNEI. The CDR3 is 16 amino acids.

The CDR3 DNA reads TGTGCCAGCAGCCCCCGGACAGGGGATACGCAGTATTTT. It yields the protein CASSPRTGDTQYF. J is TRBJ2-3 and V is TRBV9; 8 nucleotides line up with TRBD1. The length of the CDR3 is 13 residues. CDR1 is SGDLS, CDR2 YYNGEE, per germline. The trim removed 4 bases at V and 6 bases at J, leaving 4 bases unmatched.

The chain joins TRBV5-6 to TRBJ2-7; possibly TRBD1 or TRBD2 for D (5 bases each). This CDR3 is 15 amino acids long. V was trimmed by 0 bases and J by 1 base, leaving 11 bases between them. The germline V gene has CDR1 SGHDT and CDR2 YYEEEE. CDR3 sequence: CASSLVWGPSYEQYF. CDR3 DNA sequence: TGTGCCAGCAGCTTGGTCTGGGGACCATCCTACGAGCAGTACTTC.

The rearrangement links TRBV29-1 to TRBJ2-7; tentative D call: TRBD2 (6 bases). This CDR3 contains 14 residues. The germline gives CDR1 SQVTM, CDR2 ANQGSEA. V lost 7 bases and J lost 4, with 20 bases in between. The CDR3 sequence is CSAASGLSAYEQYF. CDR3 sequence (DNA): TGCAGCGCCGCCTCGGGACTCTCTGCTTACGAGCAGTACTTC.

The V call is TRBV9, the J call TRBJ1-4; 7 bases are a match to TRBD1. The CDR3 consists of 14 residues. V trimming: 0 bases; J trimming: 12 bases; junction bases outside the gene matches: 8. Germline assignment: CDR1 SGDLS and CDR2 YYNGEE. CDR3: CASSVDGTALELFF. Written as DNA, the CDR3 is TGTGCCAGCAGCGTAGATGGGACAGCGTTAGAACTGTTTTTT.

V gene TRBV7-6 combines with J gene TRBJ2-7; 8 nucleotides match TRBD2. V gave up 1 base and J gave up 1 base; unmatched junction bases: 6. The CDR3 contains 16 residues. Germline assignment: CDR1 SGHVS and CDR2 FNYEAQ. CDR3 protein: CASSLELAADSYEQYF. In nucleotides, the CDR3 is TGTGCCAGCAGCTTAGAACTAGCGGCGGATTCCTACGAGCAGTACTTC.

This sequence joins TRBV6-6 and TRBJ1-2; perhaps TRBD1 as D (6 bases). Germline values: CDR1 MNHNY, CDR2 SVGAGI (reference sequence). Trimming stripped 4 bases from V and 10 bases from J, with 16 bases between. The CDR3 is 13 residues long. CDR3 sequence: CASSSGGGVDYTF. CDR3 in DNA: TGTGCCAGCAGTTCCGGAGGGGGGGTCGACTACACCTTC.

CDR3 DNA sequence: TGTGCCAGCGTGGCGGGGGGGCCCAGTGAGCAGTTCTTC. Translating it yields CASVAGGPSEQFF. The V gene is TRBV5-6, the J gene TRBJ2-1; 9 bases line up with TRBD2. The germline V gene encodes CDR1 SGHDT and CDR2 YYEEEE. CDR3 size: 13 residues. The trim removed 7 bases at V and 9 bases at J, leaving 8 bases unmatched.

CDR3 DNA sequence: TGTGCCAGCAGCGTTCGCGCGGGGGCCTCCTACGAGCAGTACTTC. Encoded protein: CASSVRAGASYEQYF. The chain carries TRBV9 and TRBJ2-7, with D tentatively TRBD2 (7 bases). V shed 2 bases and J shed 0 bases, with 12 bases lying between them. Germline CDR1 SGDLS, CDR2 YYNGEE. The CDR3 contains 15 residues.

The table lists this clone with a few counts. The V and J genes are TRBV15 and TRBJ2-3; D is possibly TRBD2 (5 bases). The CDR3 loop spans 17 amino acids. Germline-derived CDR1 and CDR2 are LNHNV and YYDKDF (reference sequence). V lost 4 bases to trimming and J lost 2 bases, with 19 bases between them. CDR3 DNA sequence: TGTGCCACCAGCACCTTACGCGGGCTGGGGTTCACAGATACGCAGTATTTT. This gives the protein CATSTLRGLGFTDTQYF.

The V call is TRBV5-5, the J call TRBJ2-4; tentative D call: TRBD2 (6 bases). V lost 4 bases and J 4 bases, leaving 12 bases between the germline ends. Germline V gene lookup returns CDR1 SGHKS and CDR2 YYEKEE (reference sequence). The CDR3 sequence is 14 residues long. The DNA of the CDR3 is TGTGCCAGCAGCCTAGACAGCGGGAAAAACATTCAGTACTTC. Its translation is CASSLDSGKNIQYF.

The chain uses TRBV12-5 and TRBJ1-4; tentative D call: TRBD1 (5 bases). The length of the CDR3 is 13 residues. CDR1 and CDR2 from the germline V gene are LGHNT and FRNRAP. V was cut by 2 bases and J by 7 bases, with 8 bases left in between. The CDR3 region is CASGLTGGEKLFF. For the CDR3, the DNA is TGTGCTAGTGGTTTGACAGGCGGTGAAAAACTGTTTTTT. Looking up the rest from reference TRBV12-5 and TRBJ1-4 gives the full variable domain: DARVTQTPRHKVTEMGQEVTMRCQPILGHNTVFWYRQTMMQGLELLAYFRNRAPLDDSGMPKDRFSAEMPDATLATLKIQPSEPRDSAVYFCASGLTGGEKLFFGSGTQLSVL.